One T cell receptor (beta chain) is described in this entry. During its preparation, the TCRbeta library received unique molecular identifiers. TCRdb re-analysed the PCR reads in MiXCR, keeping a single row per CDR3 protein. The sample lists 500,000 or so distinct CDR3 sequences, approximately 32% occurring once. Per the germline V gene, CDR1 is SGHKS and CDR2 is YYEKEE (reference sequence). Trimming took 3 bases from V and 3 from J, leaving 22 bases between them. The CDR3 contains 18 residues. These data belong to a study of T-cell reconstitution after alpha-beta-depleted transplantation in children.

This TCR was recovered from a human donor who donated a stem cell graft to a child with aplastic anemia. The sample was PBMCs from the stem cell graft donor, taken from the stem cell graft. The chain carries TRBV5-5 and TRBJ1-3, with D perhaps matching TRBD1 (6 bases). CDR3 protein: CASSSSGTTIKLGNTIYF. The CDR3 nucleotides are TGTGCCAGCAGCTCGTCGGGGACAACTATTAAACTTGGAAACACCATATATTTT.